This TCR beta chain was captured by sequencing in a study of T cell repertoires in cytomegalovirus infection. Study-wide results and caveats: The cumulative frequency of public TCR beta families identified carriers of CMV plus the relevant HLA.

This CDR3 spans 15 amino acids. V lost 0 bases and J lost 10, with 13 bases in between. Germline V gene sequence: CDR1 SGHTA, CDR2 FQGNSA. Ten or more counts support this clonotype. Antigen unknown. Each CDR3 protein is one row after TCRdb ran MiXCR on the reads. The table has a few hundred thousand distinct CDR3 sequences, roughly 29% seen once. Sequenced: PBMCs. The chain is built from TRBV7-2 and TRBJ1-6, with D maybe TRBD1 (5 bases). The sequence came from a human donor in good health (CMV status not recorded). Some clones in this sample may be carry-over from other donors' samples. DNA of the CDR3: TGTGCCAGCAGCTTAGCGCAGGGAAGGGGCTCACCCCTCCACTTT. Its translation is CASSLAQGRGSPLHF.